This record looks at one T cell receptor (beta chain) sequence and its context. Its target is not known. TCRdb keeps only in-frame clones here, not all; method: immunoSEQ multiplex PCR. The sample lists 100,000 to 130,000 clones; approximately 92% were seen once. Per the germline V gene, CDR1 is SQVTM and CDR2 is ANQGSEA. V was shortened by 6 bases and J by 2 bases, with 17 bases between the two germline ends. This CDR3 region has 14 residues. The source of the sample is a study of T cell responses to AZD1222 COVID-19 vaccine. Second doses at about 4 or about 12 weeks were pooled. Study results and caveats: Repertoire sampling happened only post peak T cell response. Mostly white British, mostly female donors; authors suggested clonal diversity may be underestimated. Baseline seropositivity occurred in only 5 to 7 AZD1222 recipients.

The V call is TRBV29-1, the J call TRBJ2-7, with D tentatively TRBD2 (6 bases). The TCR sequence derives from an adult who received the AZD1222 COVID-19 vaccine. Material: peripheral blood, obtained 28 days after the second AZD1222 dose. CDR3 sequence reads: CSVDSGTGTYEQYF. CDR3 in DNA: TGCAGCGTAGACTCCGGGACTGGAACCTACGAGCAGTACTTC.